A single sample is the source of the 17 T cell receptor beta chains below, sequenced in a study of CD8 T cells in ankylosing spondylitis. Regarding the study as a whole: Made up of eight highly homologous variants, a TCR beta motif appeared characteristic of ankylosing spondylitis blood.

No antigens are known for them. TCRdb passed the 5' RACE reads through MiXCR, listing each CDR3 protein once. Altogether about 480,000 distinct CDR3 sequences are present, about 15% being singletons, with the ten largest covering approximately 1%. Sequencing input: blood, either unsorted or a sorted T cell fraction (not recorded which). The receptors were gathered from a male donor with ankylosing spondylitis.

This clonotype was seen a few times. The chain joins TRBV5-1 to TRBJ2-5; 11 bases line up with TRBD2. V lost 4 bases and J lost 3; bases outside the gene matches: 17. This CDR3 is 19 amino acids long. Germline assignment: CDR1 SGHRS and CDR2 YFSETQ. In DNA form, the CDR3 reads TGCGCCAGCAGCCACCTGGGACAGCCTAGCGGGGGGTTCGAAGAGACCCAGTACTTC. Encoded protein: CASSHLGQPSGGFEETQYF. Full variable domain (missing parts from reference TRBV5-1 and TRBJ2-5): KAGVTQTPRYLIKTRGQQVTLSCSPISGHRSVSWYQQTPGQGLQFLFEYFSETQRNKGNFPGRFSGRQFSNSRSEMNVSTLELGDSALYLCASSHLGQPSGGFEETQYFGPGTRLLVL.

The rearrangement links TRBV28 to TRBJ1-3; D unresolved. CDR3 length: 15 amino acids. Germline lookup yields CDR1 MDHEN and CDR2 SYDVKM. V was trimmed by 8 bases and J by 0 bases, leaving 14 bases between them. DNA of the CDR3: TGTGCCAGCGGTACCTTGACGGCCTCTGGAAACACCATATATTTT. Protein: CASGTLTASGNTIYF.

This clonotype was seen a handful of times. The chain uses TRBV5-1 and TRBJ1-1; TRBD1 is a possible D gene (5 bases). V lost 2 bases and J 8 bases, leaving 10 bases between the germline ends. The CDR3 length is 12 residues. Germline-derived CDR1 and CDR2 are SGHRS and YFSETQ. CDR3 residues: CASSFSDKEAFF. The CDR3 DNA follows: TGCGCCAGCAGCTTTTCGGACAAAGAAGCTTTCTTT.

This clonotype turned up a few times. Written as DNA, the CDR3 is TGTGCCAGCAGCTTATCGGCTAGCGGGGGTTTCCAAGAGACCCAGTACTTC. Its protein product is CASSLSASGGFQETQYF. The chain couples TRBV11-2 to TRBJ2-5; 10 positions match TRBD2. The CDR3 contains 17 residues. In germline, CDR1 is SGHAT, CDR2 FQNNGV. With V trimmed by 2 bases and J by 1 base, 7 bases remained unmatched.

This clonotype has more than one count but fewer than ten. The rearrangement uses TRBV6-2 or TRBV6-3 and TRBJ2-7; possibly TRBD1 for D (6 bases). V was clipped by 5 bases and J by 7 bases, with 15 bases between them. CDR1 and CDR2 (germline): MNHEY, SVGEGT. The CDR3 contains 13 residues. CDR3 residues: CASSLRGLGEQYF. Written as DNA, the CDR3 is TGTGCCAGCAGTCTCAGGGGTCTTGGTGAGCAGTACTTC.

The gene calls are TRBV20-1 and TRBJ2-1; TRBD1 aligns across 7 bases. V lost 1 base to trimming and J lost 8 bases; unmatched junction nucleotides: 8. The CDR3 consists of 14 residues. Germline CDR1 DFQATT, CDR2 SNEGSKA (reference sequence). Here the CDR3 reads CSARGQGPWDEQFF. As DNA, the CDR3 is TGCAGTGCTAGAGGACAGGGCCCGTGGGATGAGCAGTTCTTC.

CDR3 DNA sequence: TGCAGTGCTAGCTGGGGGGGGGAAAACATTCAGTACTTC. Its translation is CSASWGGENIQYF. J is TRBJ2-4 and V is TRBV20-1; 7 bases are a match to TRBD2. This CDR3 has 13 residues. V lost 3 bases and J lost 5; bases outside the gene matches: 4. Germline CDR1 and CDR2: DFQATT and SNEGSKA (reference sequence).

The CDR3 is CSASGPYNEQFF. The CDR3 DNA follows: TGCAGTGCTAGCGGACCATACAATGAGCAGTTCTTC. The chain has TRBV20-1 and TRBJ2-1; D unresolved. The germline V gene has CDR1 DFQATT and CDR2 SNEGSKA (reference sequence). Trimming shortened V by 3 bases and J by 4 bases, and 7 bases separated the two germline ends. CDR3 size: 12 residues.

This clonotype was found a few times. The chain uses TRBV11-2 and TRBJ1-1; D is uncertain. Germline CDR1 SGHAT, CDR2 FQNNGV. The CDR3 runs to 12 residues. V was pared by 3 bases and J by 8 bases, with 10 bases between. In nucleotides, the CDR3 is TGTGCCAGCAGCTTTTCGGAGGGAGAAGCTTTCTTT. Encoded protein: CASSFSEGEAFF.

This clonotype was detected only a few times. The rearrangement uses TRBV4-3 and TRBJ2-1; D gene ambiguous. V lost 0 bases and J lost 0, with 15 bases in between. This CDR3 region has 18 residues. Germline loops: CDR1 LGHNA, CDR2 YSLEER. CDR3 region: CASSQDHGIWSSYNEQFF. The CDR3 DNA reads TGCGCCAGCAGCCAAGATCATGGCATCTGGAGCTCCTACAATGAGCAGTTCTTC.

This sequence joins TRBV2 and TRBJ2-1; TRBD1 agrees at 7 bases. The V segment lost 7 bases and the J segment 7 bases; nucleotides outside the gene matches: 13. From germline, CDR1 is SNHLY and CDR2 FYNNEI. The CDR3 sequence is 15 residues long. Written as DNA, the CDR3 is TGTGCCAGCAACCCACAGGGGCCACTCCTTAATGAGCAGTTCTTC. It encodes CASNPQGPLLNEQFF.

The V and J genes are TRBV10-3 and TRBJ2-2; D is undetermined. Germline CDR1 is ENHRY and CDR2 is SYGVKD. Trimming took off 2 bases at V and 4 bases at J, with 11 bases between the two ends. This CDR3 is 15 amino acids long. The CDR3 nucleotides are TGTGCCATCAGTGAGCACAGCTTTCCCACCGGGGAGCTGTTTTTT. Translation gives CAISEHSFPTGELFF.

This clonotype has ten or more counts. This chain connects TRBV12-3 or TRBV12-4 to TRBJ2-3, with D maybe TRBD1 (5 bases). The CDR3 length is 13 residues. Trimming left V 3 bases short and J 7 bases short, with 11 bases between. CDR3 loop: CASSLEGANTQYF. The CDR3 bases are TGTGCCAGCAGTTTGGAAGGGGCCAATACGCAGTATTTT.

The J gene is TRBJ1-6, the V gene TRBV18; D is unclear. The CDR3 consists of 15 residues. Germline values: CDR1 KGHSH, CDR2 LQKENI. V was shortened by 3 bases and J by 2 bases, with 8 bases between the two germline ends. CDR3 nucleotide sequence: TGTGCCAGCTCACCGGGCAGTACCTATAATTCACCCCTCCACTTT. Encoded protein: CASSPGSTYNSPLHF.

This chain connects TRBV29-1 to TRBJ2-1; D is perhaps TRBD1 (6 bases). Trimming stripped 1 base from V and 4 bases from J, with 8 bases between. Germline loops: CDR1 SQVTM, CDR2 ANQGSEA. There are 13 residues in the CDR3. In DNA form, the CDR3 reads TGCAGCGTTGAAGGGACAGAGTACAATGAGCAGTTCTTC. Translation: CSVEGTEYNEQFF.

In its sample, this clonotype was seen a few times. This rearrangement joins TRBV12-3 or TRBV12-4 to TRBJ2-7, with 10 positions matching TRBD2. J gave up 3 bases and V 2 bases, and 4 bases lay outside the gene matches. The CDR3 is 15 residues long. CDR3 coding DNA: TGTGCCAGCAGTTTATCTAGCGGGAGCGTCTACGAGCAGTACTTC. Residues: CASSLSSGSVYEQYF.

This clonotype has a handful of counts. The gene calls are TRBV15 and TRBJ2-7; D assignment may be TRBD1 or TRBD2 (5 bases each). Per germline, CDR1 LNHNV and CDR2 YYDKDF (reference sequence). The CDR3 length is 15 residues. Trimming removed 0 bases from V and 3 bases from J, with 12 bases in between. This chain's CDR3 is CATSRDRGRGYEQYF. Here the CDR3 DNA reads TGTGCCACCAGCAGAGACCGGGGCAGAGGCTACGAGCAGTACTTC.